This TCR beta chain was recovered during a study of cytomegalovirus exposure and HLA in healthy donors. Study background: The Caucasian-associated ancestry cluster held 80% to 90% of around 380 genotyped donors.

The CDR3 has 16 amino acids. Trimming took 4 bases from V and 3 from J; bases not matched to a gene: 6. Germline loops: CDR1 SGHRS, CDR2 YFSETQ. With 60 Vbeta and 13 Jbeta primers, the PCR was carried out. Method: immunoSEQ multiplex PCR; TCRdb's copy keeps in-frame clones and lacks some. This listing includes 30,000 to 35,000 clones. The gene calls are TRBV5-1 and TRBJ2-3; TRBD2 agrees at 12 bases. This TCR came from a woman between 35 and 50 years old in good health and CMV-seropositive. What was sequenced was PBMCs. DNA for the CDR3: TGCGCCAGCAGCCTACTAGCGGGAGGCGGGACAGATACGCAGTATTTT. Its translation: CASSLLAGGGTDTQYF.